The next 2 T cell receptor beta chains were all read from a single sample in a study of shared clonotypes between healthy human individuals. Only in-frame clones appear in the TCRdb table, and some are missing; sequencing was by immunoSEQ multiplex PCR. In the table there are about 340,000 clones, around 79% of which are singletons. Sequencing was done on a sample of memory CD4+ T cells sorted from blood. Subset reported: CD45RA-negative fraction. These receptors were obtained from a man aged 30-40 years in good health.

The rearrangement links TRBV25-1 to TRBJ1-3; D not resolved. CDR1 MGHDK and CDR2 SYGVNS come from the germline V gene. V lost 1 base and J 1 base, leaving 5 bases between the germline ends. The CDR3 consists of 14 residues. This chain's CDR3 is CASSESRSGNTIYF. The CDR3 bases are TGTGCCAGCAGTGAATCGAGATCTGGAAACACCATATATTTT.

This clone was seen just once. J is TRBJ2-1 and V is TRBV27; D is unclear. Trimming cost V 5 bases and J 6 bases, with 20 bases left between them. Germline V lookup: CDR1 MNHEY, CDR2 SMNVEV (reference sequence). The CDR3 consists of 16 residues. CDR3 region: CASSTRPGQDLNEQFF. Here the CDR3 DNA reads TGTGCCAGCAGTACCCGACCCGGGCAGGATCTCAATGAGCAGTTCTTC.